Listed below are T cell receptor beta chains from one sample, sequenced in a study of Graves' ophthalmopathy and Graves' hyperthyroidism. MiXCR was run by TCRdb on the multiplex PCR reads, yielding one entry per CDR3 protein. The sample contains approximately 380,000 distinct CDR3 sequences, around 20% of which appear only once. The sample was peripheral blood. Source of these receptors: a woman aged 18-35 years with stable Graves' hyperthyroidism. Both conserved end residues are part of each CDR3. Fields, in order: J gene, V gene, D gene, clone size, CDR3 DNA, CDR3 protein. The D gene is left open where the match is weak. Size is stated for part of the rows, as once, few or many counts, or as a class when the clone is expanded.

>TRBJ1-2|TRBV29-1|.|many
TGCAGCGTAGCTACAGGGATTTATGGCTACACCTTC
CSVATGIYGYTF
>TRBJ2-5|TRBV20-1|TRBD2|many
TGCAGTGCTACCAGACTAGCGGGAGACCTCGGGGAGACCCAGTACTTC
CSATRLAGDLGETQYF
>TRBJ1-5|TRBV12-3/TRBV12-4|.|.
TGTGCCAGCAGTGCCGGGGCAGGGGCCCAGCCCCAGCATTTT
CASSAGAGAQPQHF
>TRBJ1-5|TRBV4-2|TRBD1|many
TGTGCCAGCAGCCCGACCGGGACAGGGGGTGTTCAGCCCCAGCATTTT
CASSPTGTGGVQPQHF
>TRBJ2-4|TRBV11-1|.|.
TGTGCCAGCAGCTCGTGGCGAGAAAACATTCAGTACTTC
CASSSWRENIQYF
>TRBJ2-2|TRBV7-3|TRBD2|many
TGTGCCAGCAGCTTATATTCGGCTAGCGGGGGGACCGGGGAGCTGTTTTTT
CASSLYSASGGTGELFF
>TRBJ2-1|TRBV30|.|.
TGTGCCTGGAGTGTGCATGAGCAGTTCTTC
CAWSVHEQFF
>TRBJ2-5|TRBV5-1|.|few
TGCGCCAGCAGCCCGGTGGCGGGATTCCAAGAGACCCAGTACTTC
CASSPVAGFQETQYF
>TRBJ2-5|TRBV18|.|many
TGTGCCAGCTCACCAGCATACCTTCAAGAGACCCAGTACTTC
CASSPAYLQETQYF
>TRBJ2-7|TRBV5-1|.|.
TGCGCCAGCAGCTCCGGATACTACGAGCAGTACTTC
CASSSGYYEQYF
>TRBJ1-5|TRBV4-1|.|.
TGCGCCAGCAGGTCGATACAGGGTGTTAGCAATCAGCCCCAGCATTTT
CASRSIQGVSNQPQHF
>TRBJ2-5|TRBV4-1|.|many
TGCGCCAGCAGCCTCGGGTCGCAGGGGGAGACCCAGTACTTC
CASSLGSQGETQYF
>TRBJ1-5|TRBV19|TRBD1|many
TGTGCCAGTAAGGACAGGGGCAATCAGCCCCAGCATTTT
CASKDRGNQPQHF
>TRBJ2-4|TRBV12-5|.|.
TGTGCTAGTGGTTTGCCCAACGGAGGGATAGAGGCGGCCAAAAACATTCAGTACTTC
CASGLPNGGIEAAKNIQYF
>TRBJ1-2|TRBV15|TRBD1|many
TGTGCCACCAGCAGAGATCCGGGACAGGGAGATGGCTACACCTTC
CATSRDPGQGDGYTF
>TRBJ2-7|TRBV24-1|TRBD2|many
TGTGCCACCAGTGATTTTAGCGGGAGGCTCCACGAGCAGTACTTC
CATSDFSGRLHEQYF
>TRBJ1-1|TRBV10-3|.|.
TGTGCCATCAGTGGGGGCGGAAACACTGAAGCTTTCTTT
CAISGGGNTEAFF
>TRBJ2-5|TRBV5-6|.|few
TGTGCCAGCAGACGACTAGGCGAATCTATTCAAGAGACCCAATACTTC
CASRRLGESIQETQYF
>TRBJ2-7|TRBV6-5|.|many
TGTGCCAGCAGTTACTCGGAAGACAGCTACGAGCAGTACTTC
CASSYSEDSYEQYF
>TRBJ1-5|TRBV30|.|.
TGTGCCTGGAGTGTGCTCGAGGGTCAGCCCCAGCATTTT
CAWSVLEGQPQHF
>TRBJ2-7|TRBV5-1|TRBD1|many
TGCGCCAGCAGTTTTGGACCGGGACAGCCCTACGAGCAGTACTTC
CASSFGPGQPYEQYF
>TRBJ2-2|TRBV28|TRBD2|.
TGTGCCCCCGCCCGGCTAGCGGGGGGCCCGAACACCGGGGAGCTGTTTTTT
CAPARLAGGPNTGELFF
>TRBJ2-5|TRBV18|.|.
TGTGCCAGCTCACCCAGTTTCGAGGGAACCCAGTACTTC
CASSPSFEGTQYF
>TRBJ2-7|TRBV20-1|TRBD2|few
TGCAGTGCTAGAGATATCGGACTAGCGGGCTCCGGGGGCTACGAGCAGTACTTC
CSARDIGLAGSGGYEQYF
>TRBJ2-2|TRBV6-5|TRBD1|.
TGTGCCAGCATTAACGGACAGGTCGACACCGGGGATCTGTTTTTT
CASINGQVDTGDLFF
>TRBJ2-7|TRBV5-5|.|many
TGTGCCAGCAGCTTGGTGGGACTCTACTACGAGCAGTACTTC
CASSLVGLYYEQYF
>TRBJ1-5|TRBV11-2|.|.
TGTGCCAGCAGCATACAGGGCCTCAATCAGCCCCAGCATTTT
CASSIQGLNQPQHF